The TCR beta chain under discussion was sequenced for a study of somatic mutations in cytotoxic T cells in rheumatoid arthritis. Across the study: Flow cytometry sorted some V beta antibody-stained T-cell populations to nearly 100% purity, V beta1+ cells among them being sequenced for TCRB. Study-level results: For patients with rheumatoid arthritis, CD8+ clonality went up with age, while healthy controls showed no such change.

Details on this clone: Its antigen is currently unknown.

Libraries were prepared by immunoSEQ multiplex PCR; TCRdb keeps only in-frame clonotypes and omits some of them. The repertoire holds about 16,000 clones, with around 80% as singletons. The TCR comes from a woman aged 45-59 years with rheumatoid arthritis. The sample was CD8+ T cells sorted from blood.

The CDR3 loop is CASSWREDGTDTQYF. In DNA form, the CDR3 reads TGTGCCAGCAGTTGGCGAGAAGATGGCACAGATACGCAGTATTTT. This rearrangement joins TRBV6-6 to TRBJ2-3; D unclear. This CDR3 region has 15 residues. V was trimmed by 4 bases and J by 1 base, leaving 12 bases between them. Per germline, CDR1 MNHNY and CDR2 SVGAGI (reference sequence).